This T cell receptor (beta chain) was sequenced during a study of blood T cell repertoires in COVID-19. Study information: Sources were T cells, B-cell-depleted T cells, or PBMCs; the material itself was cDNA or gDNA.

The germline V gene encodes CDR1 ENHRY and CDR2 SYGVKD. The CDR3 is 15 residues long. V was trimmed by 10 bases and J by 0 bases, leaving 15 bases between them. In the study's own analysis: Reference gene primer amplification yielded estimated nucleated cell counts. Here immunoSEQ multiplex PCR was the method, and the copy in TCRdb shows in-frame clones only, minus some. V and J calls and clone size are as listed in that table; D and trimming were resolved from the DNA. The sample has more than 95,000 clones, about 75% seen once; the top ten hold approximately 19%. The clonotype originates from a woman aged 70-85 years with acute or convalescent COVID-19. The sample was peripheral blood. This chain uses TRBV10-3 with TRBJ2-2, with a weak D call TRBD1 (6 bases). CDR3: CATRRTVSNTGELFF. The CDR3 DNA sequence: TGTGCCACCAGGCGGACAGTATCGAACACCGGGGAGCTGTTTTTT.